Below, 12 T cell receptor beta chains from the same sample are listed, as sequenced in a study of tumor and adjacent non-tumor tissue in lung cancer. No cell sorting was done before RNA was extracted from the tissue. The library came from three nested PCR rounds adapted from ARM-PCR protocols. TCRdb recomputed calls from the multiplex PCR reads with MiXCR, one row per CDR3 protein. This sample has 200,000 to 250,000 distinct CDR3 sequences, with 71% found just once. Sequenced sample: lung tumor tissue. The origin of the receptors is a man aged 55-75 years with non-small cell lung cancer.

Worth noting for this clonotype: One end of the junction varies from germline; a read error may be responsible. CDR3 in amino acids: CANTLGQTNTGELFF. The CDR3, as DNA: TGTGCCAACACCCTCGGACAGACGAACACCGGGGAGTTGTTTTTT. V gene TRBV11-1 combines with J gene TRBJ2-2; possible D gene TRBD1, 6 bases. This CDR3 contains 15 residues. Germline V gene sequence: CDR1 SGHAT, CDR2 FQDESV (reference sequence).

This clonotype occurred a few times. V gene TRBV12-3 or TRBV12-4 combines with J gene TRBJ1-2, with D unresolved. V lost 6 bases, J lost 4 bases, and 9 bases lay in between. This CDR3 has 12 residues. CDR3 residues: CASSNLSYGYTF. The CDR3 bases are TGTGCCAGCAGCAACCTTAGCTATGGCTACACCTTC.

The V and J genes are TRBV19 and TRBJ2-5; no clear D. Deletions cut 6 bases from V and 4 bases from J, with 12 bases between. The CDR3 sequence is 13 residues long. Germline CDR1 reads LNHDA; CDR2 reads SQIVND (reference sequence). The CDR3 region is CASSPVARETQYF. CDR3 DNA sequence: TGTGCCAGTAGCCCAGTGGCGAGAGAGACCCAGTACTTC.

The J gene is TRBJ2-3, the V gene TRBV25-1; D unresolved. Germline V gene sequence: CDR1 MGHDK, CDR2 SYGVNS. The CDR3 loop spans 16 amino acids. V was shortened by 2 bases and J by 3 bases, with 15 bases between the two germline ends. CDR3 sequence reads: CASSEGGRRVTDTQYF. The CDR3 nucleotides are TGTGCCAGCAGTGAAGGTGGGCGCCGGGTAACAGATACGCAGTATTTT.

The chain couples TRBV5-4 to TRBJ2-1; D may be TRBD2 (5 bases). V lost 4 bases and J 7 bases, leaving 18 bases between the germline ends. CDR1 SGHNT and CDR2 YYREEE come from the germline V gene (reference sequence). This CDR3 comprises 15 residues. CDR3 region: CASSLSATFGNEQFF. The CDR3 DNA reads TGTGCCAGCAGCCTTAGCGCAACCTTCGGTAATGAGCAGTTCTTC. The complete variable domain, with remaining parts taken from reference TRBV5-4 and TRBJ2-1, reads ETGVTQSPTHLIKTRGQQVTLRCSSQSGHNTVSWYQQALGQGPQFIFQYYREEENGRGNFPPRFSGLQFPNYSSELNVNALELDDSALYLCASSLSATFGNEQFFGPGTRLTVL.

The chain links TRBV20-1 to TRBJ2-3; D is ambiguous. The germline V and J ends were trimmed by 3 bases and 7 bases, with 14 bases remaining between them. Per germline, CDR1 DFQATT and CDR2 SNEGSKA (reference sequence). CDR3 length: 13 amino acids. Here the CDR3 reads CSASEVGTYTQYF. Written as DNA, the CDR3 is TGCAGTGCTAGTGAAGTGGGCACGTATACGCAGTATTTT.

As regards this clonotype: A much larger clone sits a single nucleotide away, making a read error possible. This chain joins TRBV20-1 and TRBJ1-1; D is ambiguous. The CDR3 spans 14 residues. The V and J ends lost 5 bases and 1 base respectively, with 14 bases between them. Germline CDR1 reads DFQATT; CDR2 reads SNEGSKA (reference sequence). As DNA, the CDR3 is TGCAGTGCTGACGGTGAGACTAGGAACACTGAAGCTTTCTTT. Amino acids: CSADGETRNTEAFF.

The chain carries TRBV20-1 and TRBJ2-3, with TRBD2 matching over 10 bases. Unmatched junction bases numbered 13, after V lost 3 bases and J lost 10 bases. Germline loops: CDR1 DFQATT, CDR2 SNEGSKA (reference sequence). The CDR3 is 15 residues long. CDR3 region: CSASLPGLAGAAQYF. The DNA of the CDR3 is TGCAGTGCTAGCCTTCCGGGGCTAGCGGGAGCTGCGCAGTATTTT.

Notes on this clonotype: A junction boundary mismatches the germline segment, possibly from a read error. The CDR3 sequence: CSAGGQGANEEYF. The CDR3 DNA reads as TGCAGTGCCGGGGGACAGGGTGCGAACGAGGAGTACTTC. The J gene is TRBJ2-7, the V gene TRBV20-1; 9 bases are a match to TRBD1. From germline, CDR1 is DFQATT and CDR2 SNEGSKA (reference sequence). CDR3 size: 13 residues.

Ten or more counts support this clonotype. The V and J genes are TRBV20-1 and TRBJ1-1, with TRBD1 matching over 8 bases. Germline V CDR1 and CDR2: DFQATT, SNEGSKA (reference sequence). J gave up 1 base and V 6 bases, and 13 bases lay outside the gene matches. This CDR3 comprises 16 residues. CDR3 sequence reads: CSADPLTGVTNTEAFF. The CDR3 coding sequence is TGCAGTGCGGATCCGTTGACAGGGGTCACGAACACTGAAGCTTTCTTT.

Details on this clonotype: Germline and junction disagree at one end, which may indicate a read error. The chain combines TRBV11-2 with TRBJ1-6; a possible D gene is TRBD1 (5 bases). CDR1 and CDR2 from the germline V gene are SGHAT and FQNNGV. The CDR3 covers 20 residues. CDR3 sequence reads: CASSDRAPGRGGVNNLPLHF. The CDR3 DNA reads as TGTGCCAGCAGCGACCGGGCCCCGGGACGGGGGGGGGTAAATAATTTACCCCTCCACTTT.

This clonotype has just one count. Since no conserved phenylalanine or tryptophan closes the CDR3, a read error is the likely cause. The DNA of the CDR3 is TGTGCTAGTGGTCCGGGACAAGACCACAATGAGCAGTTCATC. Its protein product is CASGPGQDHNEQFI. The J gene is TRBJ2-1, the V gene TRBV12-5, with D possibly matching TRBD1 (6 bases). The CDR3 has 14 amino acids. The V and J ends lost 5 bases and 5 bases respectively, with 13 bases between them. Germline values: CDR1 LGHNT, CDR2 FRNRAP.